Each of the 8 T cell receptor beta chains below was sequenced from the same sample in a study of shared clonotypes between healthy human individuals. Terminally differentiated effector memory CD45RA+ cells were excluded by CCR7 positive selection of CD45RO-negative cells. Libraries were prepared by immunoSEQ multiplex PCR; TCRdb keeps only in-frame clonotypes and omits some of them. The data contain around 2,100,000 clones, about 95% of them singletons. The sequencing sample was made of naive CD8+ T cells sorted from blood. These receptors were collected from a young man in good health.

The J gene is TRBJ2-1, the V gene TRBV7-9; no definite D call. Germline V gives CDR1 SEHNR, CDR2 FQNEAQ (reference sequence). V lost 5 bases to trimming and J lost 4 bases, with 15 bases between them. This CDR3 comprises 15 residues. The CDR3 is CASSPTNQVYNEQFF. DNA for the CDR3: TGTGCCAGCAGCCCAACCAATCAAGTTTACAATGAGCAGTTCTTC.

This chain uses TRBV4-1 with TRBJ2-7; 16 nucleotides align to TRBD2. This CDR3 spans 19 amino acids. CDR1 and CDR2 (germline): MGHRA, YSYEKL. Trimming at V came to 4 bases and at J to 7 bases, leaving 16 bases not matched to a gene. CDR3 DNA: TGCGCCAGCAGCCTAATACCGGGACTAGCGGGAGGGCCCTCGGGAGAGCAGTACTTC. Translated: CASSLIPGLAGGPSGEQYF.

V usage is TRBV2 and J usage is TRBJ2-1, with D possibly being TRBD2 (6 bases). The CDR3 extends over 15 amino acids. The germline V gene encodes CDR1 SNHLY and CDR2 FYNNEI. With 5 bases removed from V and 3 bases from J, the gap between germline ends came to 14 bases. The CDR3 region has the DNA TGTGCCAGCAGTTTTGCGCGACTAGGCTACAATGAGCAGTTCTTC. It codes for CASSFARLGYNEQFF.

This sequence joins TRBV6-1 and TRBJ1-5; D may be TRBD1 (6 bases). The CDR3 sequence is 16 residues long. Per the germline V gene, CDR1 is MNHNS and CDR2 is SASEGT. V was pared by 0 bases and J by 7 bases, with 16 bases between. CDR3 sequence: CASSEARQERAQPQHF. Written as DNA, the CDR3 is TGTGCCAGCAGTGAAGCGCGACAGGAAAGGGCGCAGCCCCAGCATTTT.

This clone was detected once. This chain uses TRBV11-2 with TRBJ2-4; D might be TRBD1 (6 bases). Deletions cut 1 base from V and 2 bases from J, with 15 bases between. Germline assignment: CDR1 SGHAT and CDR2 FQNNGV. This CDR3 region has 17 residues. The CDR3 DNA sequence: TGTGCCAGCAGCTTAGGTGAAGGGGGAAGTCCCAAAAACATTCAGTACTTC. Residues: CASSLGEGGSPKNIQYF.

Only one count was recorded for this clone. V and J are TRBV6-6 and TRBJ2-1; 7 bases match TRBD1. There are 15 residues in the CDR3. The trim removed 5 bases at V and 1 base at J, leaving 5 bases unmatched. Germline V lookup: CDR1 MNHNY, CDR2 SVGAGI (reference sequence). CDR3 residues: CASSAETGSYNEQFF. DNA for the CDR3: TGTGCCAGCAGTGCGGAGACAGGGTCCTACAATGAGCAGTTCTTC.

The J gene is TRBJ2-5, the V gene TRBV28, with TRBD1 identical over 7 bases. V shed 6 bases, J shed 2 bases, and the junction held 15 bases outside the gene matches. Germline CDR1 reads MDHEN; CDR2 reads SYDVKM. This CDR3 contains 17 residues. The CDR3 is CASSHPDRARGQETQYF. CDR3 bases: TGTGCCAGCAGCCACCCCGACAGGGCTAGGGGACAAGAGACCCAGTACTTC.

Of note for this clone: Other DNA sequences in this sample translate to the same CDR3. V usage is TRBV10-1 and J usage is TRBJ2-7; unclear D gene. The CDR3 consists of 13 residues. Trimming cost V 3 bases and J 1 base, with 7 bases left between them. CDR1 and CDR2 (germline): WNHNN, SYGVQD (reference sequence). The CDR3 here is CASSDPGSYEQYF. CDR3 coding DNA: TGCGCCAGCAGTGATCCCGGGTCCTACGAGCAGTACTTC.